The sequence of this T cell receptor beta chain was determined in a study of cytomegalovirus exposure and HLA in healthy donors. Findings and limits, study-wide: Analyses of presence and absence presupposed an approximately uniform sequencing depth across donors. For TCR beta chains, V- and J-gene trimming was later linked to a missense DCLRE1C variant. The study recorded over 150 TCR beta chains that were cytomegalovirus-associated.

PCR used 60 Vbeta primers and 13 Jbeta primers. Produced via immunoSEQ multiplex PCR; TCRdb's table is partial and in-frame only. In the table there are about 110,000 clones, approximately 70% of which are singletons. Regarding this clone: The antigen is undetermined.

Germline CDR1 and CDR2: LNHDA and SQIVND (reference sequence). The CDR3 has 16 residues. With 4 bases clipped from V and 0 bases from J, the junction kept 8 bases outside the gene matches. The V gene is TRBV19, the J gene TRBJ1-1; 7 bases match TRBD1. Sequencing was carried out using PBMCs. The clonotype comes from a man aged 40-49 years in good health and CMV-seropositive. DNA of the CDR3: TGTGCCAGTAGTAGGGGACAGACTCAAATGAACACTGAAGCTTTCTTT. Translation gives CASSRGQTQMNTEAFF.